This TCR beta chain comes out of a study of CD8 T cells in ankylosing spondylitis. Notes on the study in general: Roughly 8 highly homologous variants formed a TCR beta motif that appeared characteristic of ankylosing spondylitis blood.

Each CDR3 protein is one row after TCRdb ran MiXCR on the 5' RACE reads. The sample gives about 840,000 distinct CDR3 sequences, about 11% of which show up once; approximately 0.5% is in the top ten. Per the germline V gene, CDR1 is SGHRS and CDR2 is YFSETQ. CDR3 length: 14 residues. V was trimmed by 4 bases and J by 3 bases, leaving 10 bases between them. This clonotype was detected a few times. The target antigen is unknown. The sequence was obtained from a male donor with ankylosing spondylitis. This rearrangement joins TRBV5-1 to TRBJ1-4; TRBD1 is a possible D gene (6 bases). The sample consisted of blood, either unsorted or a sorted T cell fraction (not recorded which). CDR3 protein: CASSRDTSNEKLFF. DNA of the CDR3: TGCGCCAGCAGCCGGGACACATCTAATGAAAAACTGTTTTTT.